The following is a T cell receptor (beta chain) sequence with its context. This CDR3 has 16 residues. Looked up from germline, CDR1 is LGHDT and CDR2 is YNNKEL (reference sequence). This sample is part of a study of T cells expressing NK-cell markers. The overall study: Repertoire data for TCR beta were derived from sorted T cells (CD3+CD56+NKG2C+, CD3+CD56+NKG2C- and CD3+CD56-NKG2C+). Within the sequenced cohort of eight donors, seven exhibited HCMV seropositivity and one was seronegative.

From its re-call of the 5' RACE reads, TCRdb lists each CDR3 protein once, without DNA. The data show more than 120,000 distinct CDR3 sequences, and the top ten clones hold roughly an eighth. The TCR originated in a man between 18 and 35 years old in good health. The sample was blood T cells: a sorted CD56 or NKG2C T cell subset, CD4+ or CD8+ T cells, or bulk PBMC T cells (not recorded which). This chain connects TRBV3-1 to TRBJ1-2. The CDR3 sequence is CASSQARPDPNYGYTF.